The entry below gives a single TCR beta chain sequence along with its context. Its antigen is unknown. This sample is drawn from a study of CD8 T cells in ankylosing spondylitis. Per the germline V gene, CDR1 is DFQATT and CDR2 is SNEGSKA (reference sequence). The CDR3 is 15 residues long. Trimming at V came to 0 bases and at J to 4 bases, leaving 8 bases not matched to a gene. TCRdb re-analysed the 5' RACE reads in MiXCR, keeping a single row per CDR3 protein. The table includes 40,000 to 55,000 distinct CDR3 sequences, approximately 8% detected once. Study-wide findings and caveats: The disease-linked clones had a CD8+ phenotype and low blood frequencies. A subset of motif variants has previously been described in the synovial fluid and blood of reactive arthritis. Reportedly, disease-linked clones are significantly enriched in ankylosing spondylitis patients' matched synovial fluid. Typical of ankylosing spondylitis blood, it appeared, was a TCR beta motif of eight highly homologous variants.

This sequence originates from a female donor with ankylosing spondylitis or in good health (not recorded which). Sequenced sample: blood, either unsorted or a sorted T cell fraction (not recorded which). The genes are TRBV20-1 and TRBJ2-7; 8 bases map to TRBD2. The CDR3 DNA reads TGCAGTGCTAGAGATCCCGGCGGGGGGTCTTACGAGCAGTACTTC. It yields the protein CSARDPGGGSYEQYF.